This T cell receptor beta chain stems from a study of blood T cell repertoires in COVID-19. At the level of the study: T cells, B-cell-depleted T cells, or PBMCs supplied cDNA or gDNA.

The CDR3 is made up of 14 amino acids. CDR1 is SGHDN, CDR2 FVKESK, per germline. V lost 4 bases to trimming and J lost 6 bases, with 14 bases between them. Per the authors' pipeline: Amplified reference gene primers provided the basis for estimating nucleated cell counts. Profiled with immunoSEQ multiplex PCR; TCRdb holds only in-frame clones, not every one. That table supplies the V and J calls and clone size; D and trimming were determined from the DNA. The sample lists some 73,000 clones, 75% to 95% seen once, with roughly 7.2% in the top ten. This rearrangement joins TRBV14 to TRBJ2-3, with TRBD1 as a possible D gene (6 bases). Sequencing was performed on peripheral blood. The clonotype was recovered from a human donor in a cohort sampled during active COVID-19. In nucleotides, the CDR3 is TGTGCCAGCAGCCCGACAGGCCAAACGGATACGCAGTATTTT. Its protein is CASSPTGQTDTQYF.